These 23 T cell receptor beta chains came from one sample sequenced in a study. From the 5' RACE reads, TCRdb called clonotypes with MiXCR, one entry per CDR3 protein. The repertoire holds tens of thousands of distinct CDR3 sequences, with 28% as singletons. What was sequenced was naive CD4+ T cells sorted from blood. Subset: naive CD4+ T cells, CD4+CD45RA+CD25-. The receptors derive from a female donor with breast cancer.

This clonotype was observed at least ten times. V gene TRBV6-2 or TRBV6-3 combines with J gene TRBJ2-5; D is perhaps TRBD2 (5 bases). The CDR3 consists of 14 residues. Between the trimmed V and J ends, which lost 0 bases and 4 bases, there was a span of 9 bases. Germline CDR1 MNHEY, CDR2 SVGEGT. The chain's CDR3 is CASSYSPSLETQYF. The DNA of the CDR3 is TGTGCCAGCAGTTACTCTCCTAGCTTAGAGACCCAGTACTTC.

The CDR3 reads CAIRIPNTGELFF. The CDR3 DNA sequence: TGTGCCATCAGGATTCCGAACACCGGGGAGCTGTTTTTT. The gene calls are TRBV6-5 and TRBJ2-2, with D uncertain. The germline gives CDR1 MNHEY, CDR2 SVGAGI. V lost 10 bases to trimming and J lost 0 bases, with 9 bases between them. This CDR3 has 13 amino acids.

With respect to this clonotype: An end of the junction does not agree with germline; a read error may underlie this. The chain employs TRBV20-1 and TRBJ1-3; maybe TRBD1 (5 bases). Germline CDR1 and CDR2: DFQATT and SNEGSKA (reference sequence). This CDR3 spans 14 amino acids. The CDR3 protein is CSARDSHSGNTIYF. CDR3 nucleotide sequence: TGCAGTGCGAGAGACAGTCACTCTGGAAACACCATATATTTT.

This clonotype was seen a few times. The chain is built from TRBV30 and TRBJ2-7; a possible D gene is TRBD2 (5 bases). The CDR3 runs 12 residues. Looked up from germline, CDR1 is GTSNPN and CDR2 is SVGIG (reference sequence). The ends were cut back, 3 bases at V and 2 bases at J, with 8 bases in the middle. The DNA of the CDR3 is TGTGCCTGGAGGGACTCCACCTACGAGCAGTACTTC. Encoded protein: CAWRDSTYEQYF.

Of note for this clonotype: Given a much more abundant clone one base away, this may be a read error. The chain combines TRBV5-1 with TRBJ2-2; the D gene could be TRBD1 or TRBD2 (5 bases each). This CDR3 comprises 14 residues. The germline CDR1 and CDR2 sequences are SGHRS and YFSETQ. The CDR3 DNA follows: TGCGCCAGCAGTGGGCTCTGGGGCACCGGGGAGCCGTTTTTT. Its protein is CASSGLWGTGEPFF.

The V gene is TRBV12-3 or TRBV12-4, the J gene TRBJ2-1; 7 nucleotides align to TRBD1. Unmatched junction bases numbered 6, after V lost 5 bases and J lost 2 bases. The CDR3 covers 15 residues. This CDR3 is CASSQKGQTYNEQFF. CDR3 nucleotides: TGTGCCAGCAGTCAAAAGGGACAGACCTACAATGAGCAGTTCTTC.

This clonotype was seen a few times. The V gene is TRBV9, the J gene TRBJ2-1, with 10 bases lining up with TRBD2. Germline CDR1 is SGDLS and CDR2 is YYNGEE. The CDR3 is 17 amino acids. After removal of 0 bases from V and 6 bases from J, the junction contained 9 bases not matched to a gene. This CDR3 is CASSVGPSGSFSNEQFF. CDR3 nucleotides: TGTGCCAGCAGCGTAGGTCCTAGCGGGAGCTTTTCCAATGAGCAGTTCTTC.

The rearrangement links TRBV20-1 to TRBJ1-5; weak D call: TRBD1 (5 bases). V gave up 6 bases and J gave up 0 bases, with 12 bases separating them. Germline-derived CDR1 and CDR2 are DFQATT and SNEGSKA (reference sequence). CDR3 length: 14 residues. The CDR3 spells CSASGTGSNQPQHF. The DNA for the CDR3 is TGCAGTGCCTCCGGGACGGGTAGCAATCAGCCCCAGCATTTT.

This clonotype was counted between two and nine times. This chain links TRBV6-5 with TRBJ2-2, with a possible D match to TRBD2 (6 bases). The germline V gene encodes CDR1 MNHEY and CDR2 SVGAGI. The germline V and J ends were trimmed by 0 bases and 3 bases, with 8 bases remaining between them. The CDR3 sequence is 15 residues long. CDR3 nucleotides: TGTGCCAGCAGTTACTCGACTAGGTACACCGGGGAGCTGTTTTTT. It yields the protein CASSYSTRYTGELFF.

This clonotype showed up just a few times. The V call is TRBV2, the J call TRBJ2-1; no clear D. CDR3 length equals 17 residues. Germline CDR1 is SNHLY and CDR2 is FYNNEI. V lost 1 base and J 5 bases, leaving 18 bases between the germline ends. The CDR3 nucleotides are TGTGCCAGCAGTGAAGGGCTCCAAAACCTTCCCAACAATGAGCAGTTCTTC. It codes for CASSEGLQNLPNNEQFF.

The chain uses TRBV11-2 and TRBJ2-2; TRBD1 matches 7 bases. Germline CDR1 reads SGHAT; CDR2 reads FQNNGV. The CDR3 spans 12 residues. V shed 10 bases, J shed 5 bases, and the junction held 4 bases outside the gene matches. The CDR3 region is CAIPTGTGELFF. CDR3 DNA sequence: TGTGCCATCCCGACAGGGACCGGGGAGCTGTTTTTT.

V and J are TRBV10-3 and TRBJ1-2; D unresolved. V lost 0 bases, J lost 2 bases, and 22 bases lay in between. This CDR3 is 19 amino acids long. Germline V CDR1 and CDR2: ENHRY, SYGVKD. CDR3 in DNA: TGTGCCATCAGTGAGTCGATTTTGCCGAATATAGGGATAAACTATGGCTACACCTTC. Translated, it gives CAISESILPNIGINYGYTF.

The chain combines TRBV28 with TRBJ2-5, with 7 positions matching TRBD1. V gave up 4 bases and J gave up 3 bases; unmatched junction bases: 2. This CDR3 contains 13 residues. Germline loops: CDR1 MDHEN, CDR2 SYDVKM. CDR3 in amino acids: CASSWTGEETQYF. The CDR3 DNA reads as TGTGCCAGCAGTTGGACAGGCGAAGAGACCCAGTACTTC.

Concerning this clonotype: A much larger clone differs by one base, so this may be a read error. The rearrangement joins TRBV5-6 to TRBJ2-7, with TRBD2 as a possible D gene (6 bases). Deletions cut 7 bases from V and 3 bases from J, with 11 bases between. The CDR3 extends over 12 amino acids. Germline CDR1 is SGHDT and CDR2 is YYEEEE. DNA of the CDR3: TGTGCCAGCTCCGGGAGACACTACGAGCAGTACTTC. This sequence encodes CASSGRHYEQYF. Based on the CDR3 plus reference TRBV5-6 and TRBJ2-7, the full variable domain is DAGVTQSPTHLIKTRGQQVTLRCSPKSGHDTVSWYQQALGQGPQFIFQYYEEEERQRGNFPDRFSGHQFPNYSSELNVNALLLGDSALYLCASSGRHYEQYFGPGTRLTVT.

V is TRBV28 and J is TRBJ2-1; no firm D call. V was cut by 6 bases and J by 1 base, with 10 bases left in between. The CDR3 contains 14 residues. Germline CDR1 and CDR2: MDHEN and SYDVKM. CDR3 DNA: TGTGCCAGCAGATCTCTAGGGTCCTACAATGAGCAGTTCTTC. Its protein product is CASRSLGSYNEQFF.

This sequence joins TRBV5-1 and TRBJ2-3, with 7 positions matching TRBD2. The germline V gene has CDR1 SGHRS and CDR2 YFSETQ. The CDR3 runs 14 residues. With 4 bases clipped from V and 6 bases from J, the junction kept 8 bases outside the gene matches. In DNA, the CDR3 is TGCGCCAGCAGCCCGGGGACTACTGGCGATACGCAGTATTTT. Translated: CASSPGTTGDTQYF. The complete variable domain, with remaining parts taken from reference TRBV5-1 and TRBJ2-3, reads KAGVTQTPRYLIKTRGQQVTLSCSPISGHRSVSWYQQTPGQGLQFLFEYFSETQRNKGNFPGRFSGRQFSNSRSEMNVSTLELGDSALYLCASSPGTTGDTQYFGPGTRLTVL.

Details on this clonotype: Given the absence of the conserved phenylalanine or tryptophan at the CDR3 end, a read error is likely. V usage is TRBV4-3 and J usage is TRBJ1-2, with D perhaps TRBD1 (6 bases). V was shortened by 1 base and J by 8 bases, with 17 bases between the two germline ends. The germline V gene has CDR1 LGHNA and CDR2 YSLEER. This CDR3 comprises 15 residues. CDR3 nucleotides: TGCGCCAGCAGCCAAGCGCGGGGGGGCCTCTACGGCTACACCTCC. Its protein is CASSQARGGLYGYTS.

Of note for this clonotype: Relative to the germline gene, one junction end is altered; a read error may explain this. The rearrangement uses TRBV15 and TRBJ1-5; D not resolved. The length of the CDR3 is 15 residues. Germline V gene lookup returns CDR1 LNHNV and CDR2 YYDKDF (reference sequence). CDR3 residues: CVTSRDLPGRQPQHF. CDR3 in DNA: TGTGTCACCAGCAGAGATCTGCCGGGTAGACAGCCCCAGCATTTT.

This chain links TRBV12-3 or TRBV12-4 with TRBJ1-1; 8 nucleotides line up with TRBD1. The ends lost 6 bases at V and 1 base at J; junction bases unmatched: 7. The CDR3 loop spans 15 amino acids. The CDR3 nucleotides read TGTGCCAGCAGCTATCTACAGGGGGGGAACACTGAAGCTTTCTTT. Translating it yields CASSYLQGGNTEAFF.

Notes on this clonotype: The junction differs from germline at one of its ends, possibly a read error. This chain connects TRBV4-2 to TRBJ1-1, with 7 bases identical to TRBD1. CDR1 is LGHNA and CDR2 is YNFKEQ in the germline V gene. The length of the CDR3 is 13 residues. The chain's CDR3 is CATKNRGGTGAFF. The CDR3, as DNA: TGTGCCACCAAGAACAGGGGAGGGACTGGAGCTTTCTTT.

The chain employs TRBV6-2 or TRBV6-3 and TRBJ2-5, with 7 bases fitting TRBD1. Germline V gene lookup returns CDR1 MNHEY and CDR2 SVGEGT. V lost 7 bases to trimming and J lost 0 bases; unmatched junction nucleotides: 11. The CDR3 extends over 16 amino acids. The CDR3 loop is CASTFDRELNQETQYF. CDR3 bases: TGTGCCAGCACTTTCGACAGGGAATTGAACCAAGAGACCCAGTACTTC.

Concerning this clonotype itself: This likely comes from a read error, as the CDR3 has no conserved phenylalanine or tryptophan at its end. The V and J genes are TRBV27 and TRBJ2-3; D remains ambiguous. The CDR3 runs to 15 residues. Germline CDR1 MNHEY, CDR2 SMNVEV (reference sequence). Trimming took off 2 bases at V and 0 bases at J, with 9 bases between the two ends. For the CDR3, the DNA is TGTGCCAGCAGTTTACGAACTCCTAGCACAGATACGCAGTATCTT. This codes for CASSLRTPSTDTQYL.

This clonotype was recorded a few times. The V call is TRBV6-1, the J call TRBJ2-4; 8 positions match TRBD1. CDR1 and CDR2 from the germline V gene are MNHNS and SASEGT. V gave up 6 bases and J gave up 7 bases; unmatched junction bases: 8. This CDR3 comprises 14 residues. The DNA of the CDR3 is TGTGCCAGCAGACTTACACACAGGGGGAACATTCAGTACTTC. The encoded protein is CASRLTHRGNIQYF.